This record looks at one TCR beta chain sequence and its context. Antigen specificity is unknown. The sample originates from a study of CD4 T cells in relation to SARS-CoV-2 and coronaviruses. CDR1 is MNHEY, CDR2 SVGAGI, per germline. The CDR3 length is 13 residues. V was cut by 8 bases and J by 1 base, with 11 bases left in between. Unexposed donor CD4+ T cells date from about 2011-2018, before the COVID-19 pandemic. The cells were cultured for under 13 days before CD4+ T cells were isolated. Only in-frame clones appear in the TCRdb table, and some are missing; sequencing was by immunoSEQ multiplex PCR. Of approximately 14,000 clones in the sample, approximately 78% are singletons; the top ten hold less than 20%.

The sample consisted of CD4+ T cells from PBMCs, cultured in vitro. V usage is TRBV6-5 and J usage is TRBJ1-1; D is unresolved. The sequence was obtained from a human donor in good health. This chain's CDR3 is CASRFYGNTEAFF. CDR3 DNA: TGTGCCAGCCGTTTCTACGGGAACACTGAAGCTTTCTTT.